This TCR beta chain was sequenced in a study of CD8+ T cells in alopecia areata. At the level of the study: Tofacitinib treatment spanned 6 to 18 months, with 6 months off drug afterward. Study results and limitations: Tofacitinib significantly reduced both scalp clonality and expanded CD8+ clones among the top 100.

Points on this clone: Its specificity is unknown.

Described treatment: oral pan-JAK inhibitor, 5-10 mg twice daily. As part of sample collection, lesional scalp punch biopsies and peripheral blood were taken from alopecia areata patients. Extracted from the samples, RNA was reverse transcribed into cDNA to serve as the sequencing template. Sequencing was performed with immunoSEQ multiplex PCR; in TCRdb, only in-frame clones are kept and a portion is missing. The profile covers roughly 200,000 clones, with around half appearing a single time and under 14% taken by the ten largest. Per the germline V gene, CDR1 is SQVTM and CDR2 is ANQGSEA. V was trimmed by 3 bases and J by 7 bases, leaving 18 bases between them. The CDR3 spans 14 residues.

This chain joins TRBV29-1 and TRBJ1-1; D ambiguous. The TCR originated in a human donor with alopecia areata. The source material was CD8+ T cells sorted from blood, sampled at week 24, from a patient treated with tofacitinib. The CDR3 reads CSVDGQEGGYEAFF. Here the CDR3 DNA reads TGCAGCGTTGATGGGCAGGAGGGAGGGTATGAAGCTTTCTTT.